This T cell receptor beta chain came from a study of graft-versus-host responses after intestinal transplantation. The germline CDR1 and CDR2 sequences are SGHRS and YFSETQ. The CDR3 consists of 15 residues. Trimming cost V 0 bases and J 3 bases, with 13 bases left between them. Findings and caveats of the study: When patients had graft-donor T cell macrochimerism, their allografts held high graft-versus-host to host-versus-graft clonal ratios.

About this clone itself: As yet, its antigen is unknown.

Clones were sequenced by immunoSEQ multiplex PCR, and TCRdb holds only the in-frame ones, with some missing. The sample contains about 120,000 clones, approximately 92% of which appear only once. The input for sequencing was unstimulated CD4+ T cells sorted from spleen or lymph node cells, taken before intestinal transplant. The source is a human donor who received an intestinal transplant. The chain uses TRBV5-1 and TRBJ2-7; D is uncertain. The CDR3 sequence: CASSLVSGGNYEQYF. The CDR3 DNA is TGCGCCAGCAGCTTGGTTTCAGGCGGAAACTACGAGCAGTACTTC. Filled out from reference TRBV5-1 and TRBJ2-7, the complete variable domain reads KAGVTQTPRYLIKTRGQQVTLSCSPISGHRSVSWYQQTPGQGLQFLFEYFSETQRNKGNFPGRFSGRQFSNSRSEMNVSTLELGDSALYLCASSLVSGGNYEQYFGPGTRLTVT.